The 32 T cell receptor beta chains presented below share a single source sample, sequenced in a study of shared clonotypes between healthy human individuals. Sequenced by immunoSEQ multiplex PCR; TCRdb stores in-frame clones only, minus some. This sample has over a million clones, with roughly 96% found just once. Sequenced: naive CD4+ T cells sorted from blood. Regarding subset: CD45RA+ positively selected. Every receptor here comes from a man aged 25-45 years in good health.

The chain links TRBV4-1 to TRBJ2-1; 9 bases are shared with TRBD1. V was clipped by 2 bases and J by 5 bases; unmatched bases: 4. The CDR3 runs 15 residues. CDR1 MGHRA and CDR2 YSYEKL come from the germline V gene. The CDR3 DNA is TGCGCCAGCAGCCAACCCCGGGACAGGGACAATGAGCAGTTCTTC. This sequence encodes CASSQPRDRDNEQFF.

This sequence joins TRBV2 and TRBJ2-2; D not certain. V gave up 9 bases and J gave up 0 bases, with 11 bases separating them. The CDR3 runs to 14 residues. Germline CDR1 reads SNHLY; CDR2 reads FYNNEI. The CDR3 bases are TGTGCCAGTACGAATAGGGCGAACACCGGGGAGCTGTTTTTT. Encoded protein: CASTNRANTGELFF.

The chain recombines TRBV5-1 with TRBJ2-2; 7 nucleotides match TRBD1. Per germline, CDR1 SGHRS and CDR2 YFSETQ. Trimming cost V 2 bases and J 4 bases; bases outside gene matches: 5. The CDR3 is made up of 15 amino acids. CDR3 sequence (DNA): TGCGCCAGCAGCTTCAGACAGGGTATCACCGGGGAGCTGTTTTTT. Translating gives CASSFRQGITGELFF.

On this clone: Other DNA sequences in this specimen translate into the identical CDR3. The chain couples TRBV5-1 to TRBJ2-1, with D tentatively TRBD2 (6 bases). Trimming removed 4 bases from V and 1 base from J, with 12 bases in between. This CDR3 has 15 amino acids. Per the germline V gene, CDR1 is SGHRS and CDR2 is YFSETQ. CDR3 amino acids: CASSPGEGSYNEQFF. The CDR3 DNA reads TGCGCCAGCAGCCCGGGAGAGGGTTCCTACAATGAGCAGTTCTTC.

CDR3 amino acids: CASSRASMGGDYEQYF. CDR3 DNA: TGTGCCAGCAGCCGCGCCTCTATGGGAGGGGACTACGAGCAGTACTTC. The V call is TRBV5-4, the J call TRBJ2-7; 7 bases match TRBD2. With V trimmed by 4 bases and J by 3 bases, 13 bases remained unmatched. The germline V gene encodes CDR1 SGHNT and CDR2 YYREEE (reference sequence). The length of the CDR3 is 16 residues.

Here the CDR3 reads CASRVSGTNTGELFF. The CDR3 nucleotides are TGTGCCAGCAGGGTCAGCGGTACGAACACCGGGGAGCTGTTTTTT. The rearrangement links TRBV7-2 to TRBJ2-2, with a weak D call TRBD2 (5 bases). The germline V gene has CDR1 SGHTA and CDR2 FQGNSA. Trimming shortened V by 6 bases and J by 0 bases, and 11 bases separated the two germline ends. This CDR3 is 15 amino acids long.

The J gene is TRBJ1-4, the V gene TRBV10-3, with D perhaps TRBD1 (6 bases). Germline CDR1 is ENHRY and CDR2 is SYGVKD. This CDR3 has 15 residues. V was shortened by 4 bases and J by 5 bases, with 14 bases between the two germline ends. This CDR3 reads CAISALGQRNEKLFF. CDR3 bases: TGTGCCATCAGTGCCCTCGGACAGCGAAATGAAAAACTGTTTTTT.

The chain recombines TRBV19 with TRBJ2-1, with TRBD1 matching 7 bases. Trimming removed 5 bases from V and 2 bases from J; junction bases left unmatched: 9. CDR1 is LNHDA and CDR2 is SQIVND in the germline V gene (reference sequence). The CDR3 contains 16 residues. As DNA, the CDR3 is TGTGCCAGTAGTGCCCGACAGGGCCTGGCCTACAATGAGCAGTTCTTC. This codes for CASSARQGLAYNEQFF.

This chain links TRBV13 with TRBJ2-1; a weak D match, TRBD1 (5 bases). Per germline, CDR1 PRHDT and CDR2 FYEKMQ (reference sequence). Trimming stripped 3 bases from V and 6 bases from J, with 18 bases between. The CDR3 is made up of 16 amino acids. The CDR3 sequence: CASSFGRGPFLNEQFF. The CDR3 bases are TGTGCCAGCAGCTTTGGAAGGGGCCCTTTCCTCAATGAGCAGTTCTTC.

The rearrangement joins TRBV5-1 to TRBJ2-2; D gene ambiguous. CDR1 and CDR2 (germline): SGHRS, YFSETQ. CDR3 length: 14 amino acids. Between the trimmed V and J ends, which lost 2 bases and 11 bases, there was a span of 16 bases. The CDR3 DNA sequence: TGCGCCAGCAGCTTTGATGTATCAGTGGTCGAGCTGTTTTTT. It yields the protein CASSFDVSVVELFF.

The J gene is TRBJ2-3, the V gene TRBV18; tentatively, D is TRBD2 (5 bases). Germline V gene sequence: CDR1 KGHSH, CDR2 LQKENI. The ends were cut back, 3 bases at V and 0 bases at J, with 19 bases in the middle. The CDR3 spans 18 residues. The CDR3 DNA reads TGTGCCAGCTCACCTCAATCGGGGTCCCACAGAAGCACAGATACGCAGTATTTT. Its protein is CASSPQSGSHRSTDTQYF.

The chain is built from TRBV28 and TRBJ1-2; 9 bases map to TRBD1. This CDR3 is 14 amino acids long. Trimming took 6 bases from V and 8 from J; bases not matched to a gene: 10. CDR1 and CDR2 from the germline V gene are MDHEN and SYDVKM. CDR3 sequence: CASSRSGTGRGYTF. The CDR3 region has the DNA TGTGCCAGCAGCCGCTCGGGGACAGGGAGGGGCTACACCTTC.

The V and J genes are TRBV15 and TRBJ2-7, with 8 bases identical to TRBD2. The CDR3 runs to 15 residues. J lost 2 bases, V lost 6 bases, and 9 bases had no gene match. Germline CDR1 reads LNHNV; CDR2 reads YYDKDF (reference sequence). CDR3 protein: CATSIAGRGPYEQYF. The DNA for the CDR3 is TGTGCCACCAGTATAGCGGGAAGGGGTCCCTACGAGCAGTACTTC.

The J gene is TRBJ2-3, the V gene TRBV6-6; D is uncertain. Between the trimmed V and J ends, which lost 2 bases and 2 bases, there was a span of 5 bases. CDR1 MNHNY and CDR2 SVGAGI come from the germline V gene (reference sequence). This CDR3 has 13 amino acids. CDR3 region: CASSYQITDTQYF. The CDR3 region has the DNA TGTGCCAGCAGTTACCAGATCACAGATACGCAGTATTTT.

The gene calls are TRBV11-2 and TRBJ2-1, with 7 bases that match TRBD2. V was pared by 5 bases and J by 9 bases, with 13 bases of the junction left unmatched. Germline lookup yields CDR1 SGHAT and CDR2 FQNNGV. The CDR3 loop spans 15 amino acids. CDR3 nucleotide sequence: TGTGCCAGCAGCATAAACGGTGCGGGAGTCGGTGAGCAGTTCTTC. Protein sequence: CASSINGAGVGEQFF.

About this clone: At the DNA level, this CDR3 is encoded by other sequences in the same sample as well. V usage is TRBV10-3 and J usage is TRBJ1-5; D possibly corresponds to TRBD1 (5 bases). V lost 4 bases, J lost 1 base, and 8 bases lay in between. Germline CDR1 is ENHRY and CDR2 is SYGVKD. The CDR3 is 14 residues long. The chain's CDR3 is CAISVTGSNQPQHF. Written as DNA, the CDR3 is TGTGCCATCAGTGTAACAGGCAGCAATCAGCCCCAGCATTTT.

This sequence joins TRBV29-1 and TRBJ2-7, with 7 nucleotides matching TRBD2. The J segment lost 2 bases and the V segment lost 4 bases, leaving 5 bases of the junction unmatched. The CDR3 totals 13 residues. The germline gives CDR1 SQVTM, CDR2 ANQGSEA. The CDR3: CSVGSGVTYEQYF. In DNA, the CDR3 is TGCAGCGTTGGGAGCGGGGTGACCTACGAGCAGTACTTC.

The chain carries TRBV4-1 and TRBJ1-4; TRBD1 aligns across 7 bases. CDR3 size: 14 residues. Per germline, CDR1 MGHRA and CDR2 YSYEKL. The J segment lost 7 bases and the V segment lost 1 base, leaving 3 bases of the junction unmatched. The CDR3 nucleotides read TGCGCCAGCAGCCAAGGGGACAGATTTGAAAAACTGTTTTTT. Encoded protein: CASSQGDRFEKLFF.

The J gene is TRBJ2-1, the V gene TRBV4-3; D gene unclear. V was shortened by 4 bases and J by 9 bases, with 16 bases between the two germline ends. The CDR3 is 14 amino acids. Germline V gives CDR1 LGHNA, CDR2 YSLEER. The CDR3 is CASSLPTRSGEQFF. The CDR3 nucleotides are TGCGCCAGCAGCCTCCCGACCCGGAGTGGTGAGCAGTTCTTC.

Of note for this clone: The junction does not match germline at one end; this may be a read error. J is TRBJ2-1 and V is TRBV5-4; 10 nucleotides align to TRBD2. There are 16 residues in the CDR3. The germline V gene has CDR1 SGHNT and CDR2 YYREEE (reference sequence). The CDR3 is CASSPAGTSVYSEQFF. Written as DNA, the CDR3 is TGTGCCAGCAGCCCTGCGGGGACTAGCGTCTACAGTGAGCAGTTCTTC.

Comments on this clone: The sample holds other DNA sequences that translate to the same CDR3. V usage is TRBV28 and J usage is TRBJ2-6; 8 bases fit TRBD1. The V segment lost 6 bases and the J segment 0 bases; nucleotides outside the gene matches: 4. Germline CDR1 reads MDHEN; CDR2 reads SYDVKM. This CDR3 is built from 16 residues. As DNA, the CDR3 is TGTGCCAGCAGGAGGACAGGGAGCTCTGGGGCCAACGTCCTGACTTTC. This encodes CASRRTGSSGANVLTF.

This clone was counted a single time. V is TRBV5-5 and J is TRBJ1-1; TRBD1 aligns across 8 bases. CDR3 length: 16 residues. CDR1 SGHKS and CDR2 YYEKEE come from the germline V gene (reference sequence). Losses at the gene ends were 4 bases for V and 4 bases for J; bases not matched to a gene: 12. The CDR3 sequence is CASSPVAGGVRTEAFF. Written as DNA, the CDR3 is TGTGCCAGCAGCCCTGTTGCAGGGGGCGTGCGCACTGAAGCTTTCTTT.

V gene TRBV28 combines with J gene TRBJ1-2; D is uncertain. The ends were cut back, 2 bases at V and 8 bases at J, with 6 bases in the middle. CDR1 is MDHEN, CDR2 SYDVKM, per germline. The CDR3 contains 11 residues. DNA for the CDR3: TGTGCCAGCAGTTTAGGTGTCGGCTACACCTTC. Its translation: CASSLGVGYTF.

The V and J genes are TRBV29-1 and TRBJ1-1; D uncertain. In germline, CDR1 is SQVTM, CDR2 ANQGSEA. The ends were cut back, 4 bases at V and 6 bases at J, with 15 bases in the middle. The CDR3 has 13 amino acids. CDR3 protein: CSVGLLGISEAFF. CDR3 nucleotide sequence: TGCAGCGTTGGGTTGTTGGGCATCTCTGAAGCTTTCTTT.

The chain has TRBV6-6 and TRBJ2-1, with D uncertain. CDR1 MNHNY and CDR2 SVGAGI come from the germline V gene (reference sequence). The ends were cut back, 6 bases at V and 3 bases at J, with 9 bases in the middle. CDR3 length: 13 amino acids. CDR3 amino acids: CASSPGRYNEQFF. In DNA form, the CDR3 reads TGTGCCAGCAGCCCCGGGCGCTACAATGAGCAGTTCTTC.

The CDR3 DNA follows: TGTGCCAGCAGTGAAGCCCTAGCGGGTAGCTCCTACGAGCAGTACTTC. Translation gives CASSEALAGSSYEQYF. This chain links TRBV2 with TRBJ2-7; 8 bases are a match to TRBD2. This CDR3 spans 16 amino acids. V lost 0 bases, J lost 0 bases, and 4 bases stayed unmatched. In germline, CDR1 is SNHLY, CDR2 FYNNEI.

The chain employs TRBV5-6 and TRBJ2-7; TRBD1 matches at 10 bases. The CDR3 sequence is 15 residues long. Germline values: CDR1 SGHDT, CDR2 YYEEEE. V dropped 2 bases and J dropped 6; count of bases not matched to a gene: 8. The CDR3 sequence is CASSLGTGTGAEQYF. The DNA of the CDR3 is TGTGCCAGCAGCTTAGGCACCGGGACAGGGGCCGAGCAGTACTTC.

The gene calls are TRBV18 and TRBJ2-4; 9 bases are shared with TRBD1. From germline, CDR1 is KGHSH and CDR2 LQKENI. V shed 5 bases and J 2 bases; nucleotides not matched to a gene: 7. The CDR3 spans 16 residues. CDR3 amino acids: CASSTGGATPKNIQYF. The CDR3 coding sequence is TGTGCCAGCTCAACAGGGGGCGCAACCCCCAAAAACATTCAGTACTTC.

The chain combines TRBV7-9 with TRBJ1-5; 8 bases map to TRBD1. V shed 3 bases and J 5 bases; nucleotides not matched to a gene: 3. Germline CDR1 is SEHNR and CDR2 is FQNEAQ (reference sequence). This CDR3 has 14 amino acids. CDR3: CASSFDRGDQPQHF. In DNA form, the CDR3 reads TGTGCCAGCAGCTTCGACAGGGGCGATCAGCCCCAGCATTTT.

The chain uses TRBV30 and TRBJ1-5; D possibly corresponds to TRBD1 (6 bases). The germline gives CDR1 GTSNPN, CDR2 SVGIG (reference sequence). The ends were cut back, 2 bases at V and 7 bases at J, with 12 bases in the middle. The CDR3 extends over 13 amino acids. CDR3: CAWSIDRFQPQHF. The CDR3 nucleotides are TGTGCCTGGAGTATTGACAGGTTCCAGCCCCAGCATTTT.

This clone was seen a single time. The rearrangement links TRBV5-1 to TRBJ2-3; 11 bases align to TRBD1. The CDR3 runs to 13 residues. Germline CDR1 is SGHRS and CDR2 is YFSETQ. J was trimmed by 3 bases and V by 9 bases; bases with no gene match: 3. CDR3 DNA: TGCGCCACCGGGACAGGGGGGACAGATACGCAGTATTTT. Its translation: CATGTGGTDTQYF.

V is TRBV7-2 and J is TRBJ2-3; TRBD1 is a possible D gene (5 bases). The CDR3 length is 15 residues. V dropped 5 bases and J dropped 5 bases, with 17 bases sitting between them. The germline CDR1 and CDR2 sequences are SGHTA and FQGNSA. CDR3 region: CASSKQESRGDTQYF. The CDR3 nucleotides are TGTGCCAGCAGCAAACAGGAGTCGAGAGGAGATACGCAGTATTTT.